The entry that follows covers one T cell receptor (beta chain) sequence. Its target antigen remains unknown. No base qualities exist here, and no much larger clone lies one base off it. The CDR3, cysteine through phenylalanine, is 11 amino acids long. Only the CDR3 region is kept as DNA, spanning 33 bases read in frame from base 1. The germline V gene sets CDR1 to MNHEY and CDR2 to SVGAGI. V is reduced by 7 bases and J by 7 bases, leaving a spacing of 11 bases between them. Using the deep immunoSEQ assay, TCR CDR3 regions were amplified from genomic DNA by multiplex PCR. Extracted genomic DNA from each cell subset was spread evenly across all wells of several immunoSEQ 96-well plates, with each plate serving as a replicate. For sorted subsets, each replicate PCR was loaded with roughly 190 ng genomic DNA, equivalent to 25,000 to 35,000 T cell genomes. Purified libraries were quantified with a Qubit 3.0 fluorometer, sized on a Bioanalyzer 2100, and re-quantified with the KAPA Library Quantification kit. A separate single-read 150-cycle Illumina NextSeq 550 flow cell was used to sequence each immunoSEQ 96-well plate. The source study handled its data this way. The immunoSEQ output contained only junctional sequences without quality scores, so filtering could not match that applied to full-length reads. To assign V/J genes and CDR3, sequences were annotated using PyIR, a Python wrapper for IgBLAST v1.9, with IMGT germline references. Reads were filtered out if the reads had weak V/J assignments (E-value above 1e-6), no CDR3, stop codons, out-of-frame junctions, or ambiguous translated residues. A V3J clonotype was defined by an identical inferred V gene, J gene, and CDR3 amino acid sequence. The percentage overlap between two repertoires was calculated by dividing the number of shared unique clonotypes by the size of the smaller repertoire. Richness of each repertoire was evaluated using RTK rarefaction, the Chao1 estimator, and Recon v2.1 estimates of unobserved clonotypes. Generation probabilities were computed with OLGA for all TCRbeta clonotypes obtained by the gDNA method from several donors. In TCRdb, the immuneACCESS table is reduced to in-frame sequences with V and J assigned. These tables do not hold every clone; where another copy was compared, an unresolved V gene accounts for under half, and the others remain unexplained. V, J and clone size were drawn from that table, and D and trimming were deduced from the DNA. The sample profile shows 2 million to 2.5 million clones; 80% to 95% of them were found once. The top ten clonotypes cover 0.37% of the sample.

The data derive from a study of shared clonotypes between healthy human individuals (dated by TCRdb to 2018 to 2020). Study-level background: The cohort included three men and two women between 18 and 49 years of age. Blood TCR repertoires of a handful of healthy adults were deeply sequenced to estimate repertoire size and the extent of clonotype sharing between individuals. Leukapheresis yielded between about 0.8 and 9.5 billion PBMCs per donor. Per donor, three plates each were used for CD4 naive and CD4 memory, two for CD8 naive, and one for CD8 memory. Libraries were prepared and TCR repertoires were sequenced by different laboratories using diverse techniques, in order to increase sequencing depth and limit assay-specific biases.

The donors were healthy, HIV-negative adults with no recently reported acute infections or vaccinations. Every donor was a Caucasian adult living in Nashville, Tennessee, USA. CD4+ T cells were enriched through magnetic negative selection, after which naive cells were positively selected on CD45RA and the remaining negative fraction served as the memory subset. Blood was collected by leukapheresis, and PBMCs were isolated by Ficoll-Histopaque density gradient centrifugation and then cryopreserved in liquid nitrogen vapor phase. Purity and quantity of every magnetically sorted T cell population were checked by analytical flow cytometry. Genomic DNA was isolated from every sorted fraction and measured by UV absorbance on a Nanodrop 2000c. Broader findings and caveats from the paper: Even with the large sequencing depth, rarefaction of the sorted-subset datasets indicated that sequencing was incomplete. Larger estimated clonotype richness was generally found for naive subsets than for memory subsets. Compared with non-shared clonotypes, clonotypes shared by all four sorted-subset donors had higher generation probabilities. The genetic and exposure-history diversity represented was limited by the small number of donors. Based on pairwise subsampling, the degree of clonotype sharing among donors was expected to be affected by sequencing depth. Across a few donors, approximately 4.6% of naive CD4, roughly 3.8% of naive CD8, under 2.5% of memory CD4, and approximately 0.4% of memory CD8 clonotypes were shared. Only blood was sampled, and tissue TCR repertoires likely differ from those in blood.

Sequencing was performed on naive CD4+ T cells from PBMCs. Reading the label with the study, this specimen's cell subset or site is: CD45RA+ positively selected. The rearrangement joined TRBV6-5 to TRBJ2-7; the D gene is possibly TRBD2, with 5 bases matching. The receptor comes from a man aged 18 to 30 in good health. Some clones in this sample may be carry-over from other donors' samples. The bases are TGTGCCAGCACCCGATCGGGAGAGCAGTACTTC. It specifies CASTRSGEQYF.